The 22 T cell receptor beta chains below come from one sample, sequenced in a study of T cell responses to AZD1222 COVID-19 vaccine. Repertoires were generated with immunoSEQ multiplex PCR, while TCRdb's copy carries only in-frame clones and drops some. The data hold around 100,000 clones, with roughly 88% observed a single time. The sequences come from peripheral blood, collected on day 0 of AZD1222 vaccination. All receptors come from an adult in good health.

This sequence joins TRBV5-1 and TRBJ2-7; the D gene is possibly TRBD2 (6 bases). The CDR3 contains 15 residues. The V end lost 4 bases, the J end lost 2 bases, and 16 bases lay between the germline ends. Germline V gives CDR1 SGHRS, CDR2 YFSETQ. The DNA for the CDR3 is TGCGCCAGCAGCCCCGTGCCGGGGGAGGCCTACGAGCAGTACTTC. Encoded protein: CASSPVPGEAYEQYF.

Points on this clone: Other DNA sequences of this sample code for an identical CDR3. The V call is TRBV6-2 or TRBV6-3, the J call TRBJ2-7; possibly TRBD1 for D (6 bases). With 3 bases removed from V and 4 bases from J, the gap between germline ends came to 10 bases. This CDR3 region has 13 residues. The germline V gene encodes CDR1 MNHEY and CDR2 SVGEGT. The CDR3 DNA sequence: TGTGCCAGCAGTTATTCCAGGGGTTACGAGCAGTACTTC. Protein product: CASSYSRGYEQYF.

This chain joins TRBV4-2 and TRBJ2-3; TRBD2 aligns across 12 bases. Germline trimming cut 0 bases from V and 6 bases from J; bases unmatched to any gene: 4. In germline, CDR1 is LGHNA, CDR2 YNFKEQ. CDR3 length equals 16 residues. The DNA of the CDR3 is TGTGCCAGCAGCCAAGATCCCACTAGCGGGGGGGATACGCAGTATTTT. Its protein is CASSQDPTSGGDTQYF.

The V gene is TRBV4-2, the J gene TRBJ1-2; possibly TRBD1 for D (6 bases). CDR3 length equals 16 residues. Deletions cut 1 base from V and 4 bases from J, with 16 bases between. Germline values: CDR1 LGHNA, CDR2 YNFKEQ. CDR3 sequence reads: CASSQAADGGVYGYTF. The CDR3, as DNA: TGTGCCAGCAGCCAAGCCGCGGACGGGGGCGTCTATGGCTACACCTTC.

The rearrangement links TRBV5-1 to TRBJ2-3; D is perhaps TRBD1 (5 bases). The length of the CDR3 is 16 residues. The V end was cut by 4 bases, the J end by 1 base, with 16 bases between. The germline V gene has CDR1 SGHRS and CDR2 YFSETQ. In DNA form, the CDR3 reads TGCGCCAGCAGCCCCCGGAGCGAAGGGGGCACAGATACGCAGTATTTT. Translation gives CASSPRSEGGTDTQYF.

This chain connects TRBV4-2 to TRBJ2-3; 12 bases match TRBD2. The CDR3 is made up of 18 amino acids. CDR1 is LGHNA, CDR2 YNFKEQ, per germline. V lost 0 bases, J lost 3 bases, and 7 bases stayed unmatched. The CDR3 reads CASSQDRWLAGGTDTQYF. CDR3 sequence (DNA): TGTGCCAGCAGCCAAGATCGGTGGCTAGCGGGGGGGACAGATACGCAGTATTTT.

Written as DNA, the CDR3 is TGTGCCAGCAGTGACATAACAGGGGATCAGCCCCAGCATTTT. Protein product: CASSDITGDQPQHF. The J gene is TRBJ1-5, the V gene TRBV6-1, with 7 nucleotides matching TRBD1. Unmatched junction bases numbered 4, after V lost 3 bases and J lost 5 bases. The germline CDR1 and CDR2 sequences are MNHNS and SASEGT. The CDR3 contains 14 residues.

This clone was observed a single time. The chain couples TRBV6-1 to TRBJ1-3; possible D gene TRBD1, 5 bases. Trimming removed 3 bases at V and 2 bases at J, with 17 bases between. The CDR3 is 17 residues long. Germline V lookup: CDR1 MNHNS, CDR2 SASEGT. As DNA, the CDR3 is TGTGCCAGCAGTGAGCGAATATCCGGGACGGCTGGAAACACCATATATTTT. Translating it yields CASSERISGTAGNTIYF.

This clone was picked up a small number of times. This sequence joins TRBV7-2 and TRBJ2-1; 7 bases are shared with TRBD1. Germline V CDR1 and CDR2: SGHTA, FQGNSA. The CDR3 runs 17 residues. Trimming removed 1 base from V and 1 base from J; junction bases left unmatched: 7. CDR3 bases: TGTGCCAGCAGCTTAGTAGGGGGCGCCCTATCCTACAATGAGCAGTTCTTC. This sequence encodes CASSLVGGALSYNEQFF.

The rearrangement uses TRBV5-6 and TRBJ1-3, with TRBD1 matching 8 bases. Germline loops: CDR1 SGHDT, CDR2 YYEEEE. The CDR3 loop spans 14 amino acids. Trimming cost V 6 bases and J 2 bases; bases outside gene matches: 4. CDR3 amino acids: CASISQGAGNTIYF. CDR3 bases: TGTGCCAGCATCTCACAGGGGGCTGGAAACACCATATATTTT.

The CDR3 loop is CASSLGTANIQYF. The DNA of the CDR3 is TGTGCCAGCAGCTTGGGGACAGCTAACATTCAGTACTTC. J is TRBJ2-4 and V is TRBV7-9; 7 nucleotides align to TRBD1. The CDR3 contains 13 residues. V dropped 3 bases and J dropped 7; count of bases not matched to a gene: 3. Germline V gene data show CDR1 as SEHNR and CDR2 as FQNEAQ (reference sequence).

The CDR3 protein is CASSQAVGTQYF. CDR3 nucleotide sequence: TGTGCCAGCAGCCAAGCTGTAGGGACCCAGTACTTC. The chain is built from TRBV3-1 (or the pseudogene TRBV3-2) and TRBJ2-5, with D unclear. Germline CDR1 and CDR2: LGHDT and YNNKEL (reference sequence). The CDR3 contains 12 residues. Trimming stripped 1 base from V and 7 bases from J, with 7 bases between.

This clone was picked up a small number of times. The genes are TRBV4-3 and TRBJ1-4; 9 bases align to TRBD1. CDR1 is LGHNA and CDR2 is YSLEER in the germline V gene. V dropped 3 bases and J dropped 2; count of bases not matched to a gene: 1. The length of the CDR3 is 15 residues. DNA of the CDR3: TGCGCCAGCAGCCAGGACAGGGGTACTAATGAAAAACTGTTTTTT. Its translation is CASSQDRGTNEKLFF.

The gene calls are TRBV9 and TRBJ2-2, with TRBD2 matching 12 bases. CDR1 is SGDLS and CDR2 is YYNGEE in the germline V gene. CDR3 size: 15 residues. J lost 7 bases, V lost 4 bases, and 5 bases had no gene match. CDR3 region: CASSQLAGGVGELFF. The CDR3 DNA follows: TGTGCCAGCAGCCAACTAGCGGGGGGTGTCGGGGAGCTGTTTTTT.

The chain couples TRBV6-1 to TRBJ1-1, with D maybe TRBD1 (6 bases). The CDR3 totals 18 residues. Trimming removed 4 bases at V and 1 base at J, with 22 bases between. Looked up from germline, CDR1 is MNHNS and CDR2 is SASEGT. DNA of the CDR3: TGTGCCAGCAGTGCGTACAGGGTTGGAACCGCCCCGAACACTGAAGCTTTCTTT. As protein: CASSAYRVGTAPNTEAFF.

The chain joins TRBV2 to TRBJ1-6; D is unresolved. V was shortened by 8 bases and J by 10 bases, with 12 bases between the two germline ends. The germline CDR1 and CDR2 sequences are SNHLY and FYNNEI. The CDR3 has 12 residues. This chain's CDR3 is CASGVISSPLHF. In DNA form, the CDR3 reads TGTGCCAGCGGAGTTATCAGCTCACCCCTCCACTTT. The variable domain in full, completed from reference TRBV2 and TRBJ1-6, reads EPEVTQTPSHQVTQMGQEVILRCVPISNHLYFYWYRQILGQKVEFLVSFYNNEISEKSEIFDDQFSVERPDGSNFTLKIRSTKLEDSAMYFCASGVISSPLHFGNGTRLTVT.

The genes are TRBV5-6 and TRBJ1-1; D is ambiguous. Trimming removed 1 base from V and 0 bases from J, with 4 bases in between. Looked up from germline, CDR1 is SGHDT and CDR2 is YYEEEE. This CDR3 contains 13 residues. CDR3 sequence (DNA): TGTGCCAGCAGCTTGTGGCTGAACACTGAAGCTTTCTTT. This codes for CASSLWLNTEAFF.

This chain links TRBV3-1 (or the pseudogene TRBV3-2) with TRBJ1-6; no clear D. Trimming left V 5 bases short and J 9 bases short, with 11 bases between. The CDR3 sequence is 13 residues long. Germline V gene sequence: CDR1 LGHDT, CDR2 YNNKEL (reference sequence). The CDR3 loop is CASSNGESSPLHF. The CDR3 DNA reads TGTGCCAGCAGCAATGGTGAGAGTTCACCCCTCCACTTT.

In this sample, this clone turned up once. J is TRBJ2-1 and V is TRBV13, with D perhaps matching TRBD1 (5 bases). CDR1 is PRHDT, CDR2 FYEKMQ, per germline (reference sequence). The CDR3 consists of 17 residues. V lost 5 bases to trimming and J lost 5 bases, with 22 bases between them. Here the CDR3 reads CASSHFGYRPGNNEQFF. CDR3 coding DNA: TGTGCCAGCAGCCATTTCGGGTACAGGCCGGGTAACAATGAGCAGTTCTTC.

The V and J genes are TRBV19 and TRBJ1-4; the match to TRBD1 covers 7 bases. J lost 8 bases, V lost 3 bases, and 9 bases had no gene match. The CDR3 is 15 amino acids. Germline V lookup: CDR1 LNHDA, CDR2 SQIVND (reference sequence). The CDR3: CASSMTGSSGEKLFF. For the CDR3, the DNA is TGTGCCAGTAGTATGACAGGGTCTTCAGGGGAAAAACTGTTTTTT. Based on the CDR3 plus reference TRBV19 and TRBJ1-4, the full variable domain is DGGITQSPKYLFRKEGQNVTLSCEQNLNHDAMYWYRQDPGQGLRLIYYSQIVNDFQKGDIAEGYSVSREKKESFPLTVTSAQKNPTAFYLCASSMTGSSGEKLFFGSGTQLSVL.

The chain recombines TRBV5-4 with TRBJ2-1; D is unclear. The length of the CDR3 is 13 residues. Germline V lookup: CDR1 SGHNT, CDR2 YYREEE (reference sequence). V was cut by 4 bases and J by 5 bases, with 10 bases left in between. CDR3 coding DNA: TGTGCCAGCAGCCGGCATTCAGACAATGAGCAGTTCTTC. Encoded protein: CASSRHSDNEQFF.

DNA for the CDR3: TGTGCCAGCAGCAGGGTGGAGACTAGACGTGAGACCCAGTACTTC. Translating it yields CASSRVETRRETQYF. The V call is TRBV5-6, the J call TRBJ2-5; perhaps TRBD2 as D (6 bases). V shed 4 bases and J shed 5 bases, with 18 bases lying between them. The CDR3 covers 15 residues. Germline lookup yields CDR1 SGHDT and CDR2 YYEEEE.